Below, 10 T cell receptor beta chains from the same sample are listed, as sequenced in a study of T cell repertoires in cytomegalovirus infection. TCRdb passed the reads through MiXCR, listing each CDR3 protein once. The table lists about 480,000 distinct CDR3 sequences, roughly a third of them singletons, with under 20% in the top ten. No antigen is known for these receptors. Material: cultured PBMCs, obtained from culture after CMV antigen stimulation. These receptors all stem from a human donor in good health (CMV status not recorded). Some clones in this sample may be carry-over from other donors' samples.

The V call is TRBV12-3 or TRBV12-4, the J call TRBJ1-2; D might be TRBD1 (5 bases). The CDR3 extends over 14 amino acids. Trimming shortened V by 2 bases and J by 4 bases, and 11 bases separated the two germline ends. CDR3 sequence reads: CASSLRDGTYGYTF. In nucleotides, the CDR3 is TGTGCCAGCAGTTTAAGGGACGGTACCTATGGCTACACCTTC.

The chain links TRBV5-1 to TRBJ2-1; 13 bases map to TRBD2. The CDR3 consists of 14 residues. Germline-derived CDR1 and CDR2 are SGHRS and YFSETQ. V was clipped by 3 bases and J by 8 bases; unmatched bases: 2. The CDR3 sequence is CASSWTSGRYEQFF. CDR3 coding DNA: TGCGCCAGCAGCTGGACTAGCGGGAGATATGAGCAGTTCTTC.

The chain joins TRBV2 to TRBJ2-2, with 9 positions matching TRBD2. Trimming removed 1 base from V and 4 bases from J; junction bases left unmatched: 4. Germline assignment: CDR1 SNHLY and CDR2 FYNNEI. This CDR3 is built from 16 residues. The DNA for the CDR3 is TGTGCCAGCAGTGAAGTGGTACTAGCGGGCACCGGGGAGCTGTTTTTT. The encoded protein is CASSEVVLAGTGELFF.

The CDR3 bases are TGTGCCAGCAGGCCTCAGGGGGCGCCCCTCCACTTT. This codes for CASRPQGAPLHF. The chain uses TRBV6-2 or TRBV6-3 and TRBJ1-6; 8 bases are shared with TRBD1. The CDR3 runs to 12 residues. With 6 bases clipped from V and 13 bases from J, the junction kept 5 bases outside the gene matches. Germline assignment: CDR1 MNHEY and CDR2 SVGEGT.

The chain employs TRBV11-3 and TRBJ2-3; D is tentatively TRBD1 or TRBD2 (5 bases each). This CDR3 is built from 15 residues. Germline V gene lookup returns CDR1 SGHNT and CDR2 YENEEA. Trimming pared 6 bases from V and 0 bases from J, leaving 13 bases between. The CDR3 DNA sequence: TGTGCCAGCAGGTCGACCGGGGCTAGCACAGATACGCAGTATTTT. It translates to CASRSTGASTDTQYF.

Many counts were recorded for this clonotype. The CDR3 DNA sequence: TGTGCCAGCAGCCCCGGACTAGCGGGGATCAGCCACGAGCAGTACTTC. Its protein product is CASSPGLAGISHEQYF. The V call is TRBV7-9, the J call TRBJ2-7, with 12 bases lining up with TRBD2. V shed 5 bases and J 5 bases; nucleotides not matched to a gene: 10. Per germline, CDR1 SEHNR and CDR2 FQNEAQ (reference sequence). CDR3 length equals 16 residues. Full variable domain (outside the CDR3, taken from reference TRBV7-9 and TRBJ2-7): DTGVSQNPRHKITKRGQNVTFRCDPISEHNRLYWYRQTLGQGPEFLTYFQNEAQLEKSRLLSDRFSAERPKGSFSTLEIQRTEQGDSAMYLCASSPGLAGISHEQYFGPGTRLTVT.

The CDR3 nucleotides are TGTGCCAGCAGTGTCGTCCTCGGGACCGCTGAAAATGAGCAGTTCTTC. It yields the protein CASSVVLGTAENEQFF. The chain combines TRBV6-1 with TRBJ2-1; D is perhaps TRBD1 or TRBD2 (5 bases each). This CDR3 is built from 16 residues. Per the germline V gene, CDR1 is MNHNS and CDR2 is SASEGT. Trimming shortened V by 4 bases and J by 7 bases, and 20 bases separated the two germline ends.

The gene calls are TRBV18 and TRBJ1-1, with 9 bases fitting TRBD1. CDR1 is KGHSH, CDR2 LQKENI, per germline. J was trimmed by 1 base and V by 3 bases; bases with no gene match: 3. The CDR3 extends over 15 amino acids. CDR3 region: CASSPVDRGNTEAFF. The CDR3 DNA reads TGTGCCAGCTCACCCGTGGACAGGGGGAACACTGAAGCTTTCTTT.

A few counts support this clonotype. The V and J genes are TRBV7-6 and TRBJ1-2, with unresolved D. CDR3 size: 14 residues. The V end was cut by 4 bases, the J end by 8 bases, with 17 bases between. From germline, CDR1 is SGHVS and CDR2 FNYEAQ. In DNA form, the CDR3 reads TGTGCCAGCAGCTCTCCGAACCCGTATATGGGCTACACCTTC. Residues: CASSSPNPYMGYTF.

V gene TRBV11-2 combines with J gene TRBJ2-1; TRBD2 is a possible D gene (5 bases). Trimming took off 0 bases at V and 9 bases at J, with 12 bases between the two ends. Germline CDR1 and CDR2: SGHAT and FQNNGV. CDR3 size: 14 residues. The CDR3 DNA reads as TGTGCCAGCAGCTTAGATCCCTCAAGCGGTGAGCAGTTCTTC. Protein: CASSLDPSSGEQFF.